Below are 31 T cell receptor beta chains sequenced from a single sample in a study of blood T cells in healthy people across ages. Sample-barcoded 5' priming and a J-beta primer mix drove a second PCR of about 6 to 12 cycles. TCRdb re-called the 5' RACE reads through MiXCR, storing one row per CDR3 protein. The sample holds about 1.5 million distinct CDR3 sequences; approximately 43% are singletons and the top ten take around 4%. Sequencing used blood. These receptors were collected from a woman aged 18-30 years in good health.

V and J are TRBV28 and TRBJ1-2; no firm D call. V lost 5 bases, J lost 4 bases, and 17 bases lay in between. Looked up from germline, CDR1 is MDHEN and CDR2 is SYDVKM. The CDR3 spans 15 residues. CDR3 sequence: CASSPHREGGYGYTF. CDR3 DNA: TGTGCCAGCAGTCCTCACCGGGAGGGCGGCTATGGCTACACCTTC.

This clonotype was counted between two and nine times. The chain carries TRBV21-1 and TRBJ2-1. TRBV21-1 is listed as a pseudogene. This CDR3 region has 13 residues. The CDR3 DNA sequence: TGTGCCAGCAGCAAAGCTACCGACAATGAGCAGTTCTTC. This codes for CASSKATDNEQFF.

The V call is TRBV12-3 or TRBV12-4, the J call TRBJ1-2; perhaps TRBD1 as D (5 bases). Trimming removed 3 bases at V and 4 bases at J, with 15 bases between. The CDR3 covers 15 residues. The CDR3, as DNA: TGTGCCAGCAGTTTGGGGCCCCGATTAGTCTATGGCTACACCTTC. Amino acid sequence: CASSLGPRLVYGYTF.

The chain employs TRBV5-1 and TRBJ1-2, with TRBD1 matching 8 bases. The CDR3 is 15 amino acids. Looked up from germline, CDR1 is SGHRS and CDR2 is YFSETQ. Germline trimming cut 6 bases from V and 2 bases from J; bases unmatched to any gene: 9. Here the CDR3 reads CASTLTGAVNYGYTF. The CDR3 DNA sequence: TGCGCCAGCACCCTGACAGGGGCGGTAAACTATGGCTACACCTTC.

This clonotype has only a few counts. The CDR3: CASSVEGGGSPLHF. The CDR3 DNA follows: TGTGCCAGCAGCGTAGAGGGCGGGGGATCACCCCTCCACTTT. This rearrangement joins TRBV9 to TRBJ1-6, with D possibly being TRBD1 (5 bases). In germline, CDR1 is SGDLS, CDR2 YYNGEE. There are 14 residues in the CDR3. V lost 0 bases and J lost 10, with 11 bases in between.

V and J are TRBV7-9 and TRBJ2-1; 11 nucleotides agree with TRBD2. The CDR3 is made up of 16 amino acids. The germline CDR1 and CDR2 sequences are SEHNR and FQNEAQ (reference sequence). V lost 5 bases to trimming and J lost 5 bases; unmatched junction nucleotides: 8. DNA of the CDR3: TGTGCCAGCAGCACGACCGGGACTAGCGGCGACAATGAGCAGTTCTTC. Amino acids: CASSTTGTSGDNEQFF.

Regarding this clonotype: A much larger clone is a single base away; this may be a read error. The V call is TRBV4-1, the J call TRBJ1-2; D unresolved. The CDR3 has 15 amino acids. V lost 3 bases and J lost 2, with 13 bases in between. Germline CDR1 MGHRA, CDR2 YSYEKL. CDR3 bases: TGCGCCAGCAGCCACCTAGGGAGAGGCAACTATGGCTACACCTTC. This encodes CASSHLGRGNYGYTF.

This chain links TRBV6-2 or TRBV6-3 with TRBJ1-5, with D unclear. This CDR3 spans 16 amino acids. The V end was cut by 4 bases, the J end by 6 bases, with 19 bases between. Germline CDR1 MNHEY, CDR2 SVGEGT. CDR3 bases: TGTGCCAGCAGTTCCAACTCCGCCGGGCTGAGTCAGCCCCAGCATTTT. Translation gives CASSSNSAGLSQPQHF.

This clonotype was counted between two and nine times. The CDR3 protein is CSVDRGREYYTF. CDR3 coding DNA: TGCAGCGTTGATAGAGGGAGGGAGTACTACACCTTC. The V gene is TRBV29-1, the J gene TRBJ1-2; the D is unclear. Germline CDR1 reads SQVTM; CDR2 reads ANQGSEA. V lost 3 bases to trimming and J lost 10 bases, with 15 bases between them. This CDR3 contains 12 residues.

This clonotype was picked up a small number of times. The V and J genes are TRBV29-1 and TRBJ1-2; the match to TRBD1 covers 7 bases. J was trimmed by 2 bases and V by 4 bases; bases with no gene match: 4. This CDR3 comprises 13 residues. The germline CDR1 and CDR2 sequences are SQVTM and ANQGSEA. The CDR3 here is CSVGGGANYGYTF. The CDR3 nucleotides are TGCAGCGTTGGAGGGGGCGCGAACTATGGCTACACCTTC.

The CDR3 sequence: CATRIGWTEAFF. The CDR3 DNA reads as TGTGCCACCAGGATAGGGTGGACTGAAGCTTTCTTT. The gene calls are TRBV6-5 and TRBJ1-1; no definite D call. The CDR3 covers 12 residues. Germline CDR1 MNHEY, CDR2 SVGAGI. V was shortened by 10 bases and J by 5 bases, with 14 bases between the two germline ends.

This clonotype has just a few counts. V is TRBV11-1 and J is TRBJ2-7; no definite D call. There are 14 residues in the CDR3. V was clipped by 1 base and J by 3 bases, with 10 bases between them. CDR1 is SGHAT and CDR2 is FQDESV in the germline V gene (reference sequence). The CDR3 sequence: CASSLGARNYEQYF. In DNA form, the CDR3 reads TGTGCCAGCAGCTTAGGGGCACGCAACTACGAGCAGTACTTC.

This sequence joins TRBV27 and TRBJ2-3, with D possibly TRBD2 on 5 matching bases. V was pared by 5 bases and J by 6 bases, with 15 bases between. The germline V gene encodes CDR1 MNHEY and CDR2 SMNVEV (reference sequence). The CDR3 loop spans 14 amino acids. The CDR3, as DNA: TGTGCCAGCAGTGGAGGACTGCGACGGGATACGCAGTATTTT. This sequence encodes CASSGGLRRDTQYF.

The chain recombines TRBV29-1 with TRBJ1-2; TRBD1 might be the D (6 bases). The CDR3 consists of 12 residues. Trimming shortened V by 3 bases and J by 5 bases, and 10 bases separated the two germline ends. The germline V gene has CDR1 SQVTM and CDR2 ANQGSEA. The CDR3 spells CSVDRGRYGYTF. The CDR3 DNA reads as TGCAGCGTTGACAGGGGTCGGTATGGCTACACCTTC.

This chain uses TRBV13 with TRBJ1-2; D unclear. This CDR3 contains 13 residues. Germline CDR1 reads PRHDT; CDR2 reads FYEKMQ (reference sequence). V lost 7 bases, J lost 5 bases, and 14 bases lay in between. CDR3 DNA: TGTGCCAGCACCCAGCTTCGCGGATATGGCTACACCTTC. Protein: CASTQLRGYGYTF.

The rearrangement uses TRBV7-9 and TRBJ1-2; D call uncertain. In germline, CDR1 is SEHNR, CDR2 FQNEAQ (reference sequence). The CDR3 is 13 amino acids. V shed 4 bases and J shed 10 bases, with 16 bases lying between them. The CDR3 protein is CASSSAQSRDYTF. CDR3 sequence (DNA): TGTGCCAGCAGCTCTGCCCAAAGTAGGGACTACACCTTC.

This clonotype came up a few times. The CDR3 reads CATSAPSPAGGLGEQFF. CDR3 nucleotide sequence: TGTGCCACCAGTGCCCCTTCCCCAGCGGGAGGGCTCGGTGAGCAGTTCTTC. The chain joins TRBV24-1 to TRBJ2-1, with TRBD2 identical over 10 bases. Germline CDR1 reads KGHDR; CDR2 reads SFDVKD. Unmatched junction bases numbered 15, after V lost 5 bases and J lost 9 bases. The CDR3 sequence is 17 residues long.

In its sample, this clonotype was seen many times. The V and J genes are TRBV20-1 and TRBJ2-7; D might be TRBD2 (5 bases). CDR1 is DFQATT, CDR2 SNEGSKA, per germline (reference sequence). The CDR3 has 15 amino acids. V lost 3 bases and J lost 1, with 16 bases in between. CDR3 DNA: TGCAGTGCTAGTATCGGTGGGAGTAGGTCCTACGAGCAGTACTTC. Encoded protein: CSASIGGSRSYEQYF.

The table lists this clonotype with many counts. This chain connects TRBV29-1 to TRBJ1-2; TRBD1 aligns across 8 bases. J was trimmed by 3 bases and V by 1 base; bases with no gene match: 1. The germline CDR1 and CDR2 sequences are SQVTM and ANQGSEA. CDR3 length: 13 amino acids. CDR3 region: CSVEGGQDYGYTF. As DNA, the CDR3 is TGCAGCGTTGAAGGGGGACAGGACTATGGCTACACCTTC.

This clonotype was counted a few times. The genes are TRBV7-2 and TRBJ1-2, with a possible D match to TRBD1 (5 bases). This CDR3 has 15 amino acids. Germline assignment: CDR1 SGHTA and CDR2 FQGNSA. With 2 bases removed from V and 8 bases from J, the gap between germline ends came to 18 bases. CDR3 residues: CASSLRPGHSLGYTF. The CDR3 bases are TGTGCCAGCAGCTTAAGGCCCGGACACTCCCTAGGCTACACCTTC.

This sequence joins TRBV27 and TRBJ1-6; 7 nucleotides agree with TRBD1. The germline V gene encodes CDR1 MNHEY and CDR2 SMNVEV (reference sequence). The CDR3 contains 15 residues. V shed 1 base and J 7 bases; nucleotides not matched to a gene: 4. CDR3 sequence: CASSLLGRGNSPLHF. The CDR3 coding sequence is TGTGCCAGCAGTTTATTGGGCAGGGGGAATTCACCCCTCCACTTT.

The CDR3 is CASSQRSPGGTYNEQFF. The CDR3 DNA follows: TGTGCCAGCTCACAACGGTCCCCCGGTGGGACATACAATGAGCAGTTCTTC. The chain is built from TRBV18 and TRBJ2-1; a possible D gene is TRBD1 (6 bases). The CDR3 has 17 residues. V lost 4 bases to trimming and J lost 4 bases, with 20 bases between them. CDR1 is KGHSH, CDR2 LQKENI, per germline.

The rearrangement joins TRBV20-1 to TRBJ1-6; 8 bases line up with TRBD1. CDR3 length: 14 amino acids. Germline V CDR1 and CDR2: DFQATT, SNEGSKA (reference sequence). J lost 5 bases, V lost 5 bases, and 5 bases had no gene match. The chain's CDR3 is CSARDRSHNSPLHF. The CDR3, as DNA: TGCAGTGCTCGGGACAGGAGTCATAATTCACCCCTCCACTTT.

A note on this clonotype: The junction departs from germline at one end; a sequencing error may be responsible. The chain uses TRBV6-2 or TRBV6-3 and TRBJ1-5; D uncertain. The CDR3 spans 18 residues. Germline CDR1 reads MNHEY; CDR2 reads SVGEGT. CDR3 coding DNA: TGTACCAGCAGTTACTCGACGGCATCTGGTTCTTCCAGTCAGCCCCAGCATTTT. Its translation is CTSSYSTASGSSSQPQHF.

The chain combines TRBV3-1 with TRBJ1-6; 8 bases match TRBD1. CDR1 is LGHDT and CDR2 is YNNKEL in the germline V gene (reference sequence). Trimming took 6 bases from V and 5 from J; bases not matched to a gene: 6. This CDR3 region has 15 residues. The CDR3 here is CASRESDRDNSPLHF. CDR3 DNA: TGTGCCAGCAGGGAATCGGACAGGGATAATTCACCCCTCCACTTT.

The chain recombines TRBV13 with TRBJ2-1; D ambiguous. The CDR3 is 12 amino acids. V gave up 4 bases and J gave up 8 bases, with 9 bases separating them. The germline V gene encodes CDR1 PRHDT and CDR2 FYEKMQ (reference sequence). The CDR3 here is CASSSQSYEQFF. Written as DNA, the CDR3 is TGTGCCAGCAGCTCCCAGTCCTATGAGCAGTTCTTC.

This clonotype was seen only a few times. This chain uses TRBV29-1 with TRBJ2-7, with 8 bases fitting TRBD1. With 3 bases clipped from V and 5 bases from J, the junction kept 3 bases outside the gene matches. The length of the CDR3 is 12 residues. In germline, CDR1 is SQVTM, CDR2 ANQGSEA. In DNA, the CDR3 is TGCAGCGTTGATCCAGGGGGCCACGAGCAGTACTTC. Residues: CSVDPGGHEQYF.

Concerning this clonotype itself: A clone one base away is much larger, so this may be a read error. The chain carries TRBV12-3 or TRBV12-4 and TRBJ2-1; no definite D call. The J call is doubtful: the DNA matches TRBJ2-7 better. The CDR3 runs to 15 residues. The CDR3 is CASSSRLSSYNEQYF. The CDR3 DNA reads as TGTGCCAGCAGTTCCAGGCTGAGCTCCTACAATGAGCAGTACTTC.

This rearrangement joins TRBV28 to TRBJ1-2, with D uncertain. Trimming pared 5 bases from V and 2 bases from J, leaving 18 bases between. CDR1 is MDHEN, CDR2 SYDVKM, per germline. The CDR3 has 16 residues. The CDR3 loop reads CASSPTFGRINYGYTF. In DNA, the CDR3 is TGTGCCAGCAGTCCTACCTTCGGACGCATCAACTATGGCTACACCTTC.

V is TRBV5-5 and J is TRBJ1-2, with 9 positions matching TRBD1. Germline V gene sequence: CDR1 SGHKS, CDR2 YYEKEE (reference sequence). The CDR3 is 17 residues long. After removal of 5 bases from V and 3 bases from J, the junction contained 14 bases not matched to a gene. The CDR3 reads CASRHGQGTADYYGYTF. Here the CDR3 DNA reads TGTGCCAGCAGACACGGACAGGGGACCGCCGATTACTATGGCTACACCTTC.

This clonotype came up many times. The DNA of the CDR3 is TGTGCCAGCAGTCCAGGGGCCCACTATGGCTACACCTTC. As protein: CASSPGAHYGYTF. This chain joins TRBV27 and TRBJ1-2, with D maybe TRBD1 (6 bases). Trimming removed 5 bases at V and 3 bases at J, with 10 bases between. Germline V lookup: CDR1 MNHEY, CDR2 SMNVEV (reference sequence). The length of the CDR3 is 13 residues.